This is a list of T cell receptor beta chains from one sample in a study of T cells in Graves' hyperthyroidism and ophthalmopathy. TCRdb processed the multiplex PCR reads anew with MiXCR; each CDR3 protein has one entry. In the table there are hundreds of thousands of distinct CDR3 sequences, around 15% of which are singletons. Source material: blood. The source of these receptors is a woman aged 18-35 years with Graves' hyperthyroidism. Each CDR3 is given with its conserved first and last residue. The D gene is left open where the match is weak. Where a row states a size, it is once, few, many or the class of an expanded clone; other rows omit it.

many	TRBV12-3/TRBV12-4	TRBJ2-7	TRBD1	CASLGLTGGSYEQYF	TGTGCCAGCTTAGGCTTGACAGGGGGATCCTACGAGCAGTACTTC
many	TRBV12-3/TRBV12-4	TRBJ2-1	NA	CASLGGGSYNEQFF	TGTGCCAGCCTAGGGGGGGGGTCCTACAATGAGCAGTTCTTC
few	TRBV7-6	TRBJ1-5	NA	CASSPLGGLSNQPQHF	TGTGCCAGCAGCCCCCTCGGGGGGCTGAGCAATCAGCCCCAGCATTTT
few	TRBV6-6	TRBJ2-7	TRBD2	CASSYSSKGLAGIYEQYF	TGTGCCAGCAGTTACTCGAGTAAGGGGCTAGCGGGAATCTACGAGCAGTACTTC
many	TRBV7-8	TRBJ2-1	NA	CASNPSGTSTYNEQFF	TGTGCCAGCAACCCCTCCGGGACTTCAACCTACAATGAGCAGTTCTTC
few	TRBV25-1	TRBJ1-2	TRBD1	CASSDLQGPNYGYTF	TGTGCCAGCAGTGACTTACAGGGGCCCAACTATGGCTACACCTTC
few	TRBV10-3	TRBJ2-7	NA	CAIQTGEGEQYF	TGTGCCATTCAGACAGGGGAGGGCGAGCAGTACTTC
NA	TRBV6-5	TRBJ2-2	TRBD1	CASSYHGTGQTGELFF	TGTGCCAGCAGTTACCACGGGACAGGGCAAACCGGGGAGCTGTTTTTT
NA	TRBV28	TRBJ2-1	TRBD2	CASSYPTSGDSYNEQFF	TGTGCCAGCAGTTACCCGACTAGCGGAGACTCCTACAATGAGCAGTTCTTC
NA	TRBV24-1	TRBJ2-6	NA	CATARGSGANVLTF	TGTGCCACTGCGCGGGGTTCTGGGGCCAACGTCCTGACTTTC
few	TRBV4-3	TRBJ2-3	TRBD1	CASSQDPGGRSTDTQYF	TGCGCCAGCAGCCAAGATCCAGGGGGCCGTAGCACAGATACGCAGTATTTT
few	TRBV6-1	TRBJ1-2	TRBD1	CASYRGIYGYTF	TGTGCCAGTTACAGGGGAATCTATGGCTACACCTTC
many	TRBV12-3/TRBV12-4	TRBJ2-3	TRBD2	CASSLPGLGTDTQYF	TGTGCCAGCAGCTTACCGGGACTAGGGACAGATACGCAGTATTTT
NA	TRBV7-9	TRBJ2-1	TRBD1	CASSFTTGQLYNGQFF	TGTGCCAGCAGCTTTACAACGGGACAGCTATACAATGGGCAGTTCTTC
many	TRBV3-1	TRBJ1-2	NA	CASSQFEGYTF	TGTGCCAGCAGCCAATTTGAGGGCTACACCTTC
many	TRBV12-3/TRBV12-4	TRBJ2-7	TRBD2	CASSRPGLSVAEQYF	TGTGCCAGCAGTCGGCCGGGACTATCGGTTGCCGAGCAGTACTTC
many	TRBV6-1	TRBJ1-1	NA	CASSNGVNTEAFF	TGTGCCAGCAGTAACGGGGTTAACACTGAAGCTTTCTTT